The 14 T cell receptor beta chains listed next were all sequenced from one sample in a study of cytomegalovirus exposure and HLA in healthy donors. Generated by immunoSEQ multiplex PCR, the TCRdb table keeps only in-frame clones and is missing some. There are some 170,000 clones in the sample; around 92% occur only once, and 9% to 12% lies in the top ten. The specimen was PBMCs. The source of these receptors is a woman younger than 30 in good health and CMV-seropositive.

Only one count was recorded for this clone. The DNA for the CDR3 is TGTGCCAGCATGAGTCGGAACATTCAGTACTTC. Amino acid sequence: CASMSRNIQYF. The chain joins TRBV2 to TRBJ2-4; no reliable D call. V gave up 7 bases and J gave up 7 bases, with 8 bases separating them. The CDR3 sequence is 11 residues long. CDR1 SNHLY and CDR2 FYNNEI come from the germline V gene.

The chain is built from TRBV15 and TRBJ2-3, with 9 bases aligning to TRBD2. After removal of 3 bases from V and 2 bases from J, the junction contained 3 bases not matched to a gene. The CDR3 length is 15 residues. The germline V gene has CDR1 LNHNV and CDR2 YYDKDF (reference sequence). CDR3 bases: TGTGCCACCAGCAGTTCTAGCGGGGTCACAGATACGCAGTATTTT. Amino acid sequence: CATSSSSGVTDTQYF.

The gene calls are TRBV11-1 and TRBJ1-1; 7 bases line up with TRBD1. Germline CDR1 is SGHAT and CDR2 is FQDESV (reference sequence). CDR3 size: 15 residues. The V and J ends lost 5 bases and 5 bases, in that order; junction bases with no gene match: 11. In DNA, the CDR3 is TGTGCCAGCAGCACCAAGAAGGGGGCGAGGACTGAAGCTTTCTTT. Protein: CASSTKKGARTEAFF.

The gene calls are TRBV5-1 and TRBJ2-1; a possible D gene is TRBD2 (6 bases). Germline V gene sequence: CDR1 SGHRS, CDR2 YFSETQ. The V end was cut by 0 bases, the J end by 4 bases, with 17 bases between. The CDR3 length is 17 residues. Here the CDR3 DNA reads TGCGCCAGCAGCTTGGTATTCGGGAGTACCGCATACAATGAGCAGTTCTTC. It is translated as CASSLVFGSTAYNEQFF. The full variable domain, completed using reference TRBV5-1 and TRBJ2-1, is KAGVTQTPRYLIKTRGQQVTLSCSPISGHRSVSWYQQTPGQGLQFLFEYFSETQRNKGNFPGRFSGRQFSNSRSEMNVSTLELGDSALYLCASSLVFGSTAYNEQFFGPGTRLTVL.

J is TRBJ2-1 and V is TRBV10-3; 7 nucleotides align to TRBD2. This CDR3 spans 15 amino acids. J was trimmed by 6 bases and V by 0 bases; bases with no gene match: 5. CDR1 and CDR2 from the germline V gene are ENHRY and SYGVKD. The CDR3 DNA sequence: TGTGCCATCAGTGAGTCCGCGGGAGATTCCAATGAGCAGTTCTTC. Its translation is CAISESAGDSNEQFF.

The rearrangement links TRBV5-1 to TRBJ1-1; 9 bases fit TRBD1. This CDR3 is built from 15 residues. Germline-derived CDR1 and CDR2 are SGHRS and YFSETQ. V trimming: 4 bases; J trimming: 2 bases; junction bases outside the gene matches: 6. The CDR3 region is CASSPNTGGNTEAFF. CDR3 in DNA: TGCGCCAGCAGCCCAAACACAGGGGGCAACACTGAAGCTTTCTTT.

The chain couples TRBV5-6 to TRBJ1-5, with D possibly TRBD1 on 6 matching bases. CDR1 is SGHDT, CDR2 YYEEEE, per germline. The CDR3 totals 14 residues. V lost 4 bases and J 2 bases, leaving 10 bases between the germline ends. CDR3 loop: CASSAQGGNQPQHF. The DNA of the CDR3 is TGTGCCAGCAGCGCACAGGGAGGCAATCAGCCCCAGCATTTT.

J is TRBJ1-5 and V is TRBV27; possibly TRBD1 for D (5 bases). The germline V and J ends were trimmed by 6 bases and 6 bases, with 12 bases remaining between them. Germline-derived CDR1 and CDR2 are MNHEY and SMNVEV (reference sequence). This CDR3 is 13 amino acids long. CDR3 in DNA: TGTGCCAGCAGGGGGCACCTCGGTCAGCCCCAGCATTTT. Its protein is CASRGHLGQPQHF.

This clone appeared a single time. J is TRBJ1-2 and V is TRBV30, with TRBD1 matching 7 bases. Germline CDR1 reads GTSNPN; CDR2 reads SVGIG (reference sequence). The CDR3 sequence is 14 residues long. With V trimmed by 4 bases and J by 4 bases, 9 bases remained unmatched. CDR3 loop: CAWKRPGQFYGYTF. As DNA, the CDR3 is TGTGCCTGGAAAAGACCGGGACAGTTCTATGGCTACACCTTC.

The chain employs TRBV15 and TRBJ2-3, with a tentative D call TRBD2 (7 bases). Germline CDR1 LNHNV, CDR2 YYDKDF (reference sequence). Trimming cost V 6 bases and J 0 bases, with 13 bases left between them. This CDR3 is 15 amino acids long. The CDR3 nucleotides read TGTGCCACCAGTCTCAGCGGGACAAGCACAGATACGCAGTATTTT. This gives the protein CATSLSGTSTDTQYF.

The chain couples TRBV7-2 to TRBJ2-1, with TRBD1 identical over 10 bases. This CDR3 comprises 16 residues. The V gene end was trimmed by 3 bases and the J gene end by 0 bases; junction bases not matched to a gene: 2. The germline gives CDR1 SGHTA, CDR2 FQGNSA. The DNA for the CDR3 is TGTGCCAGCAGCTTCGGACAGGGGGGCTCCTACAATGAGCAGTTCTTC. Translating gives CASSFGQGGSYNEQFF.

The rearrangement joins TRBV18 to TRBJ2-4; a weak D match, TRBD1 (6 bases). The V gene's germline CDR1 is KGHSH and CDR2 LQKENI. This CDR3 region has 14 residues. V was shortened by 6 bases and J by 11 bases, with 20 bases between the two germline ends. CDR3 region: CASSPDSRSGFQYF. The DNA of the CDR3 is TGTGCCAGCTCTCCGGACAGCCGTTCGGGGTTTCAGTACTTC. Full variable domain (missing parts from reference TRBV18 and TRBJ2-4): NAGVMQNPRHLVRRRGQEARLRCSPMKGHSHVYWYRQLPEEGLKFMVYLQKENIIDESGMPKERFSAEFPKEGPSILRIQQVVRGDSAAYFCASSPDSRSGFQYFGAGTRLSVL.

The chain uses TRBV6-4 and TRBJ1-5; possible D gene TRBD1, 6 bases. Germline V gives CDR1 MRHNA, CDR2 SNTAGT. V was shortened by 2 bases and J by 3 bases, with 11 bases between the two germline ends. The CDR3 totals 15 residues. The CDR3 nucleotides read TGTGCCAGCAGTGACCACGGACAGCCCAATCAGCCCCAGCATTTT. Protein sequence: CASSDHGQPNQPQHF.

This rearrangement joins TRBV9 to TRBJ2-7; D might be TRBD1 (5 bases). V lost 0 bases and J lost 12, with 19 bases in between. The CDR3 has 14 residues. Germline V CDR1 and CDR2: SGDLS, YYNGEE. The CDR3 nucleotides read TGTGCCAGCAGCGTAGGGGATTCTCAGGGATCCAGGTACTTC. Translating gives CASSVGDSQGSRYF.